Listed here is a single T cell receptor beta chain. Its target is unknown. A sample-barcoded 5' primer and a J-beta primer mix were used in a second PCR of about 7 to 12 cycles. Template switching added a 12-random-nucleotide identifier to every cDNA molecule. Each sample provided no less than 3 million CDR3-containing paired-end reads. TCRdb reprocessed the 5' RACE reads via MiXCR and lists one record per CDR3 protein. Of approximately 730,000 distinct CDR3 sequences in the sample, about 42% were seen once. The source of the sample is a study of blood T cells in healthy people across ages. Trimming pared 4 bases from V and 2 bases from J, leaving 9 bases between. Per the germline V gene, CDR1 is MDHEN and CDR2 is SYDVKM. The CDR3 consists of 13 residues. The study, taken as a whole, reports: Compared with aged donors, long-lived donors showed fewer expanded clones, suggesting selection. Across samples, TCR beta diversity tracked strongly with naive T cell percentage.

The source is a woman aged 60-75 years in good health. Material: blood. The rearrangement uses TRBV28 and TRBJ2-7; D not resolved. CDR3 sequence: CASSSPGTYEQYF. As DNA, the CDR3 is TGTGCCAGCAGTTCCCCAGGAACCTACGAGCAGTACTTC. Full variable domain (outside the CDR3, taken from reference TRBV28 and TRBJ2-7): DVKVTQSSRYLVKRTGEKVFLECVQDMDHENMFWYRQDPGLGLRLIYFSYDVKMKEKGDIPEGYSVSREKKERFSLILESASTNQTSMYLCASSSPGTYEQYFGPGTRLTVT.